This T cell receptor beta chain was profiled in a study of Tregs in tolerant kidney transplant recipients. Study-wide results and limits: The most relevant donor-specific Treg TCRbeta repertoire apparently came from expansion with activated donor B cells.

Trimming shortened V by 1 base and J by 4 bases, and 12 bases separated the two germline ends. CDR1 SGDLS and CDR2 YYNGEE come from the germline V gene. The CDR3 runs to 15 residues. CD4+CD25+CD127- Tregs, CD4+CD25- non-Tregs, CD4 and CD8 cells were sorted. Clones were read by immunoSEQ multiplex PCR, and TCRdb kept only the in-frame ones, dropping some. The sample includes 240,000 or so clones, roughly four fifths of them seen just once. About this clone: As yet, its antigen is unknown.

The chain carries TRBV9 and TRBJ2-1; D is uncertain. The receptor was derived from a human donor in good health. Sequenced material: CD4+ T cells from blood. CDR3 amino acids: CASSVSPGSYNEQFF. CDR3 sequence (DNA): TGTGCCAGCAGCGTATCCCCTGGCTCGTACAATGAGCAGTTCTTC.